This T cell receptor (beta chain) is drawn from a study of blood T cell repertoires in COVID-19. Whole-study context: PBMCs, B-cell-depleted T cells, or T cells provided the cDNA or gDNA that made up the material.

Adults between about 18 and 89 years of age took part from under 25 US areas. Participants were placed into cohorts based on the clinical history they reported. This clone was counted once. Germline CDR1 reads SGHRS; CDR2 reads YFSETQ. The trim removed 0 bases at V and 2 bases at J, leaving 16 bases unmatched. This CDR3 has 19 amino acids. In the original processing: Using reference gene primer amplification, nucleated cell counts were estimated. The method was immunoSEQ multiplex PCR; TCRdb's version includes in-frame clones alone and lacks a portion of them. The DNA was the basis for D and trimming; V, J and clone size are from that table. The sample contains 300,000 or so clones, approximately 89% of which appear only once.

Specimen: PBMCs or T cells enriched from blood (not recorded which). This chain uses TRBV5-1 with TRBJ1-2, with 7 nucleotides matching TRBD1. This receptor was obtained from a woman aged 45-65 years who had been exposed to COVID-19. The DNA of the CDR3 is TGCGCCAGCAGCTTGGATCTGTATAGGGGGCAATTTGGGAACTATGGCTACACCTTC. This gives the protein CASSLDLYRGQFGNYGYTF.